These 8 T cell receptor beta chains share one sample of origin, sequenced in a study of blood T cell repertoires in COVID-19 (dated by TCRdb to about 2020). The library was built by means of the immunoSEQ multiplex PCR assay. TCRdb stores this immuneACCESS table with in-frame sequences only. Part of the clones is absent; in the studies checked, under half of the shortfall reflects unresolved V genes, and no reason is known for the rest. This sample is represented by roughly 330,000 clones; approximately 89% of them were singletons. Jointly, the top ten make up about 5.7% of the sample. Sequenced input: PBMCs or T cells enriched from blood (not recorded which). These receptors were obtained from a woman in her twenties or thirties who had recovered from COVID-19.

This chain uses TRBV6-5 with TRBJ1-6, with a tentative D call TRBD1 (5 bases). Germline V gene sequence: CDR1 MNHEY, CDR2 SVGAGI. CDR3 length equals 15 residues. The V end was cut by 0 bases, the J end by 9 bases, with 12 bases between. The CDR3 is CASSYSGRVGSPLHF. The CDR3 DNA follows: TGTGCCAGCAGTTACTCAGGCAGGGTTGGTTCACCCCTCCACTTT.

This chain uses TRBV3-1 (or the pseudogene TRBV3-2) with TRBJ2-5; D not certain. Germline CDR1 LGHDT, CDR2 YNNKEL (reference sequence). This CDR3 has 15 residues. Between the trimmed V and J ends, which lost 1 base and 2 bases, there was a span of 11 bases. The CDR3 region is CASSQGRTFQETQYF. DNA for the CDR3: TGTGCCAGCAGCCAAGGTCGAACATTTCAAGAGACCCAGTACTTC.

The CDR3, as DNA: TGTGCCAGTAGTATTCTGGGCCAGGGGGTCCCTGGGGCCAACGTCCTGACTTTC. Amino acids: CASSILGQGVPGANVLTF. V usage is TRBV19 and J usage is TRBJ2-6; TRBD1 matches 7 bases. CDR1 LNHDA and CDR2 SQIVND come from the germline V gene (reference sequence). The CDR3 consists of 18 residues. With V trimmed by 3 bases and J by 2 bases, 10 bases remained unmatched.

J is TRBJ1-1 and V is TRBV6-5; D unclear. The CDR3 extends over 13 amino acids. With 0 bases removed from V and 7 bases from J, the gap between germline ends came to 9 bases. Germline CDR1 is MNHEY and CDR2 is SVGAGI. The CDR3 region is CASSYSRISEAFF. In DNA, the CDR3 is TGTGCCAGCAGTTACTCCCGAATCAGTGAAGCTTTCTTT.

The chain links TRBV5-8 to TRBJ1-3; weak D call: TRBD1 (6 bases). The V end was cut by 3 bases, the J end by 4 bases, with 8 bases between. Germline loops: CDR1 SGHTS, CDR2 YDEGEE. This CDR3 is built from 13 residues. CDR3 sequence (DNA): TGTGCCAGCAGCTCCGGACAGGGAAACACCATATATTTT. Amino acid sequence: CASSSGQGNTIYF.

This sequence joins TRBV10-2 and TRBJ2-7; 10 bases are a match to TRBD1. J gave up 1 base and V 6 bases, and 6 bases lay outside the gene matches. CDR3 size: 15 residues. Germline CDR1 is WSHSY and CDR2 is SAAADI. This CDR3 reads CASRLGQGSSYEQYF. The CDR3, as DNA: TGCGCCAGCAGGTTGGGACAGGGGAGTTCCTACGAGCAGTACTTC.

V usage is TRBV11-3 and J usage is TRBJ2-3, with D perhaps TRBD2 (6 bases). The CDR3 covers 14 residues. Germline values: CDR1 SGHNT, CDR2 YENEEA. V was pared by 1 base and J by 4 bases, with 9 bases between. The CDR3 DNA reads as TGTGCCAGCAGCTTAGGGAGGGGCCCAGATACGCAGTATTTT. This encodes CASSLGRGPDTQYF. The full variable domain, with the rest looked up from reference TRBV11-3 and TRBJ2-3, is EAGVVQSPRYKIIEKKQPVAFWCNPISGHNTLYWYLQNLGQGPELLIRYENEEAVDDSQLPKDRFSAERLKGVDSTLKIQPAELGDSAVYLCASSLGRGPDTQYFGPGTRLTVL.

The chain uses TRBV28 and TRBJ2-7, with 13 positions matching TRBD2. The V gene's germline CDR1 is MDHEN and CDR2 SYDVKM. The length of the CDR3 is 16 residues. J was trimmed by 4 bases and V by 5 bases; bases with no gene match: 8. CDR3 nucleotide sequence: TGTGCCAGCAGTATAGGGACTAGCGGGGAAAAGTACGAGCAGTACTTC. Translation: CASSIGTSGEKYEQYF.